The 25 T cell receptor beta chains given below trace back to one sample, sequenced in a study of PD-L1 blockade in urothelial cancer. TCRdb's table, derived via immunoSEQ multiplex PCR, lists solely in-frame clones and lacks some. The data show about 76,000 clones, less than 90% seen once. The starting material was PBMCs, obtained around atezolizumab (anti-PD-L1) treatment. The receptors come from a man aged 65-85 years with urothelial cancer.

This chain uses TRBV14 with TRBJ2-3, with TRBD2 identical over 7 bases. The ends lost 4 bases at V and 1 base at J; junction bases unmatched: 5. Looked up from germline, CDR1 is SGHDN and CDR2 is FVKESK. The CDR3 spans 15 residues. CDR3: CASSRAGERTDTQYF. As DNA, the CDR3 is TGTGCCAGCAGCCGCGCGGGAGAGCGCACAGATACGCAGTATTTT.

This clone was recorded a few times. The rearrangement links TRBV6-5 to TRBJ1-2; TRBD1 agrees at 12 bases. The CDR3 is 14 amino acids. The V gene's germline CDR1 is MNHEY and CDR2 SVGAGI. V lost 5 bases, J lost 8 bases, and 6 bases stayed unmatched. CDR3 nucleotide sequence: TGTGCCAGCAGTAGGGGACAGGGGGCTTTGGGCTACACCTTC. Its protein is CASSRGQGALGYTF.

This sequence joins TRBV5-6 and TRBJ1-2; 8 bases align to TRBD1. This CDR3 comprises 17 residues. The germline V gene has CDR1 SGHDT and CDR2 YYEEEE. J was trimmed by 4 bases and V by 1 base; bases with no gene match: 12. The CDR3 region has the DNA TGTGCCAGCAGCTTGTTTAGGGGAGGACAGGGAGTCTATGGCTACACCTTC. Translated, it gives CASSLFRGGQGVYGYTF.

This clone is medium-sized. This chain connects TRBV27 to TRBJ1-2; possibly TRBD1 for D (5 bases). Trimming left V 4 bases short and J 2 bases short, with 8 bases between. This CDR3 region has 13 residues. The germline V gene has CDR1 MNHEY and CDR2 SMNVEV (reference sequence). CDR3 in amino acids: CASSSEGNYGYTF. CDR3 bases: TGTGCCAGCAGTTCGGAGGGGAACTATGGCTACACCTTC.

This chain joins TRBV5-1 and TRBJ2-7; 11 positions agree with TRBD1. The CDR3 covers 15 residues. Germline V gives CDR1 SGHRS, CDR2 YFSETQ. V was pared by 4 bases and J by 3 bases, with 6 bases of the junction left unmatched. The chain's CDR3 is CASSPGTGGIYEQYF. Written as DNA, the CDR3 is TGCGCCAGCAGCCCCGGGACAGGGGGGATCTACGAGCAGTACTTC.

The chain couples TRBV5-1 to TRBJ2-1; D uncertain. The CDR3 runs 15 residues. The V gene's germline CDR1 is SGHRS and CDR2 YFSETQ. V was shortened by 0 bases and J by 0 bases, with 7 bases between the two germline ends. As DNA, the CDR3 is TGCGCCAGCAGCTTGGAATCGAGCTCCTACAATGAGCAGTTCTTC. It codes for CASSLESSSYNEQFF.

The rearrangement links TRBV5-4 to TRBJ1-2; no definite D call. The ends were cut back, 0 bases at V and 3 bases at J, with 9 bases in the middle. CDR1 and CDR2 (germline): SGHNT, YYREEE (reference sequence). This CDR3 spans 14 amino acids. In DNA, the CDR3 is TGTGCCAGCAGCTTGGCTAGTATGGACTATGGCTACACCTTC. This codes for CASSLASMDYGYTF.

The chain joins TRBV13 to TRBJ1-1, with D possibly being TRBD1 (5 bases). V lost 5 bases to trimming and J lost 3 bases, with 13 bases between them. Germline V gene lookup returns CDR1 PRHDT and CDR2 FYEKMQ (reference sequence). The CDR3 runs 14 residues. The CDR3: CASSPGWGDTEAFF. The CDR3 DNA is TGTGCCAGCAGCCCAGGGTGGGGGGACACTGAAGCTTTCTTT.

V and J are TRBV19 and TRBJ2-3; tentatively, D is TRBD2 (5 bases). Germline values: CDR1 LNHDA, CDR2 SQIVND (reference sequence). V was pared by 3 bases and J by 2 bases, with 9 bases between. This CDR3 comprises 14 residues. CDR3 in DNA: TGTGCCAGTAGTATTTCCGGGAACACAGATACGCAGTATTTT. This encodes CASSISGNTDTQYF.

The rearrangement joins TRBV9 to TRBJ1-4; D remains unclear. This CDR3 has 15 amino acids. Trimming took 0 bases from V and 0 from J, leaving 6 bases between them. The germline gives CDR1 SGDLS, CDR2 YYNGEE. The CDR3 nucleotides are TGTGCCAGCAGCGTAGATCATGCAACTAATGAAAAACTGTTTTTT. It encodes CASSVDHATNEKLFF.

V and J are TRBV6-5 and TRBJ2-3; 7 bases line up with TRBD1. The germline CDR1 and CDR2 sequences are MNHEY and SVGAGI. The CDR3 spans 16 residues. Trimming took 4 bases from V and 0 from J; bases not matched to a gene: 7. The CDR3 DNA reads as TGTGCCAGCAGTTCGTCAGGGGGTACAAGCACAGATACGCAGTATTTT. Translating gives CASSSSGGTSTDTQYF.

In DNA, the CDR3 is TGTGCCAGCAGCGTAATAAGCGACGGAAACACCGGGGAGCTGTTTTTT. Translating it yields CASSVISDGNTGELFF. This sequence joins TRBV9 and TRBJ2-2; no firm D call. Trimming took off 1 base at V and 2 bases at J, with 12 bases between the two ends. Germline CDR1 is SGDLS and CDR2 is YYNGEE. This CDR3 is 16 amino acids long.

The chain couples TRBV5-1 to TRBJ2-3; D uncertain. The CDR3 consists of 15 residues. Germline assignment: CDR1 SGHRS and CDR2 YFSETQ. Trimming removed 0 bases at V and 4 bases at J, with 12 bases between. The CDR3 sequence: CASSLALPQPDTQYF. The CDR3 DNA follows: TGCGCCAGCAGCTTGGCACTACCTCAGCCAGATACGCAGTATTTT.

This rearrangement joins TRBV7-9 to TRBJ2-3; the match to TRBD2 covers 11 bases. Germline loops: CDR1 SEHNR, CDR2 FQNEAQ (reference sequence). The V gene end was trimmed by 4 bases and the J gene end by 2 bases; junction bases not matched to a gene: 5. There are 16 residues in the CDR3. CDR3: CASSSRTSGPTDTQYF. The CDR3 DNA is TGTGCCAGCAGCTCGCGGACTAGCGGGCCCACAGATACGCAGTATTTT.

This rearrangement joins TRBV7-9 to TRBJ2-7; 7 bases map to TRBD1. Trimming took 5 bases from V and 4 from J; bases not matched to a gene: 8. The CDR3 has 14 amino acids. The germline V gene has CDR1 SEHNR and CDR2 FQNEAQ (reference sequence). Written as DNA, the CDR3 is TGTGCCAGCAGCCCCCGGGACAGCGCGTACGAGCAGTACTTC. Protein sequence: CASSPRDSAYEQYF. Looking up the rest from reference TRBV7-9 and TRBJ2-7 gives the full variable domain: DTGVSQNPRHKITKRGQNVTFRCDPISEHNRLYWYRQTLGQGPEFLTYFQNEAQLEKSRLLSDRFSAERPKGSFSTLEIQRTEQGDSAMYLCASSPRDSAYEQYFGPGTRLTVT.

The rearrangement links TRBV9 to TRBJ1-3, with 8 bases identical to TRBD1. Trimming cost V 3 bases and J 3 bases; bases outside gene matches: 5. The CDR3 totals 15 residues. CDR1 and CDR2 from the germline V gene are SGDLS and YYNGEE. The CDR3 spells CASSATGANGNTIYF. The CDR3, as DNA: TGTGCCAGCAGCGCGACAGGGGCAAATGGAAACACCATATATTTT.

This clone has only one observation. This rearrangement joins TRBV29-1 to TRBJ2-3; 11 nucleotides align to TRBD1. The CDR3 length is 14 residues. V was clipped by 5 bases and J by 5 bases; unmatched bases: 6. Germline assignment: CDR1 SQVTM and CDR2 ANQGSEA. The CDR3 region has the DNA TGCAGCGTTCCCGGACAGGGGGCCTTAGATACGCAGTATTTT. It specifies CSVPGQGALDTQYF.

This chain joins TRBV28 and TRBJ2-2; 7 nucleotides agree with TRBD1. CDR1 and CDR2 (germline): MDHEN, SYDVKM. Trimming removed 1 base from V and 7 bases from J; junction bases left unmatched: 6. The CDR3 contains 15 residues. The CDR3 is CASSLFEGASGELFF. As DNA, the CDR3 is TGTGCCAGCAGTTTATTTGAGGGGGCAAGCGGGGAGCTGTTTTTT.

The chain has TRBV2 and TRBJ2-3; D is unclear. Germline V gives CDR1 SNHLY, CDR2 FYNNEI. The CDR3 loop spans 11 amino acids. Trimming left V 6 bases short and J 2 bases short, with 3 bases between. DNA for the CDR3: TGTGCCAGCAGGTACACAGATACGCAGTATTTT. Encoded protein: CASRYTDTQYF.

The chain has TRBV28 and TRBJ2-3, with a possible D match to TRBD2 (5 bases). Looked up from germline, CDR1 is MDHEN and CDR2 is SYDVKM. Trimming left V 2 bases short and J 4 bases short, with 10 bases between. The CDR3 runs to 14 residues. CDR3 in DNA: TGTGCCAGCAGTTTAGTAGGGAGTCCAGATACGCAGTATTTT. Protein sequence: CASSLVGSPDTQYF.

The genes are TRBV7-8 and TRBJ1-3; unclear D gene. CDR3 length: 13 amino acids. V lost 5 bases, J lost 2 bases, and 7 bases lay in between. Germline CDR1 reads SGHVS; CDR2 reads FQNEAQ. CDR3 DNA sequence: TGTGCCAGCAGCCACTCCACTGGAAACACCATATATTTT. The encoded protein is CASSHSTGNTIYF. The complete variable domain, with remaining parts taken from reference TRBV7-8 and TRBJ1-3, reads GAGVSQSPRYKVAKRGQDVALRCDPISGHVSLFWYQQALGQGPEFLTYFQNEAQLDKSGLPSDRFFAERPEGSVSTLKIQRTQQEDSAVYLCASSHSTGNTIYFGEGSWLTVV.

This chain joins TRBV30 and TRBJ1-1; 7 bases agree with TRBD1. Trimming removed 4 bases from V and 8 bases from J; junction bases left unmatched: 7. From germline, CDR1 is GTSNPN and CDR2 SVGIG (reference sequence). This CDR3 is built from 12 residues. The CDR3, as DNA: TGTGCCTGGAATCCACAGGGGATCGAAGCTTTCTTT. Its translation: CAWNPQGIEAFF.

The chain uses TRBV28 and TRBJ2-7, with D perhaps TRBD2 (6 bases). Germline CDR1 MDHEN, CDR2 SYDVKM. Trimming removed 3 bases at V and 7 bases at J, with 19 bases between. CDR3 size: 15 residues. CDR3 nucleotides: TGTGCCAGCAGTTTCGGCGGGACTCAGGTCCGGGAGCAGTACTTC. Translated: CASSFGGTQVREQYF. The complete variable domain, with remaining parts taken from reference TRBV28 and TRBJ2-7, reads DVKVTQSSRYLVKRTGEKVFLECVQDMDHENMFWYRQDPGLGLRLIYFSYDVKMKEKGDIPEGYSVSREKKERFSLILESASTNQTSMYLCASSFGGTQVREQYFGPGTRLTVT.

In nucleotides, the CDR3 is TGTGCCAGCAGCTTAGGCGGGAGGCTCGAAAACATTCAGTACTTC. It translates to CASSLGGRLENIQYF. This rearrangement joins TRBV7-3 to TRBJ2-4; 8 positions agree with TRBD2. CDR3 length: 15 amino acids. V lost 2 bases and J lost 5; bases outside the gene matches: 5. Germline V CDR1 and CDR2: SGHTA, FQGTGA.

The rearrangement links TRBV19 to TRBJ2-3; 14 bases line up with TRBD2. Germline CDR1 and CDR2: LNHDA and SQIVND (reference sequence). The CDR3 sequence is 18 residues long. V lost 2 bases, J lost 0 bases, and 4 bases stayed unmatched. The CDR3 region is CASSIWGTSGSSTDTQYF. The CDR3 bases are TGTGCCAGTAGTATATGGGGGACTAGCGGGAGCAGCACAGATACGCAGTATTTT.